This TCR beta chain was documented in a study of cytomegalovirus exposure and HLA in healthy donors. Study-wide findings and caveats: A later analysis found common viral pathogens apparently linked to several of the most significant clusters. Trimming of TCR beta V- and J-genes showed a link, identified in a later analysis, to a missense DCLRE1C variant. CMV serostatus alone was available as immune exposure information.

This clone was counted only a few times. The target antigen is unknown. CDR3 size: 18 residues. The J segment lost 8 bases and the V segment lost 5 bases, leaving 21 bases of the junction unmatched. Germline CDR1 is SGHVS and CDR2 is FNYEAQ. PCR primers comprised 60 Vbeta and 13 Jbeta primers. Assay used: immunoSEQ multiplex PCR; TCRdb lists only in-frame clones, some missing. The sample holds about 180,000 clones; 75% to 85% are singletons and the top ten take 1.5% to 2%. The TCR comes from a young man in good health and CMV-seronegative. Input material: PBMCs. V gene TRBV7-6 combines with J gene TRBJ1-2; 9 bases agree with TRBD1. The CDR3: CASSLRGLGQGKEGGYTF. The CDR3 nucleotides read TGTGCCAGCAGCCTCCGGGGTCTCGGACAGGGGAAAGAGGGCGGCTACACCTTC.